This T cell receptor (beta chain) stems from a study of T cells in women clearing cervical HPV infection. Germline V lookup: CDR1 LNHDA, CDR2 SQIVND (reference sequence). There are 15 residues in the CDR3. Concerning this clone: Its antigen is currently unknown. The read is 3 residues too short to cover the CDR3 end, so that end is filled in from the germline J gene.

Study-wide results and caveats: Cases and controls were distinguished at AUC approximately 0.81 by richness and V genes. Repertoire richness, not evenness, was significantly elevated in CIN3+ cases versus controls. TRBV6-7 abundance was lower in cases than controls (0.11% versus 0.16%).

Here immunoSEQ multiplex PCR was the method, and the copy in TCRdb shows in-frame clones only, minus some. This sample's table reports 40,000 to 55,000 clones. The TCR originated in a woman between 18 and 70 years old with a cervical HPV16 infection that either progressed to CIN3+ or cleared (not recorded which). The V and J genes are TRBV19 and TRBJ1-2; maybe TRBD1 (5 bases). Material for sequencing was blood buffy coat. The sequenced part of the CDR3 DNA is TGTGCCAGTAGTATAGTCGAAGGGGAGGGGTACGAC. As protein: CASSIVEGEGYD. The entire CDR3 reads CASSIVEGEGYDYTF. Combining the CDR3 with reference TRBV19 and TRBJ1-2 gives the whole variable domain DGGITQSPKYLFRKEGQNVTLSCEQNLNHDAMYWYRQDPGQGLRLIYYSQIVNDFQKGDIAEGYSVSREKKESFPLTVTSAQKNPTAFYLCASSIVEGEGYDYTFGSGTRLTVV.